This is a list of T cell receptor beta chains from one sample in a study of cytomegalovirus exposure and HLA in healthy donors. TCRdb keeps only in-frame clones here, not all; method: immunoSEQ multiplex PCR. Altogether some 160,000 clones are present, around 80% being singletons, with the ten largest covering roughly 2.7%. The specimen was PBMCs. The receptors stem from a boy aged 2 to 10 in good health and CMV-seronegative. CDR3s leave out the opening cysteine and the closing phenylalanine or tryptophan. Some rows have no size entry. The others give once, few or many, or a class for an expanded clone.

>TRBV27|TRBJ1-1|once|11
ASRGQGNTEAF
>TRBV7-9|TRBJ2-2|.|17
ASSLDGISGSSRPGELF
>TRBV28|TRBJ1-5|.|13
ASSFEGNSNQPQH
>TRBV7-6|TRBJ2-7|.|13
ASSLGQGTTYEQY
>TRBV4-1|TRBJ2-3|.|13
ASSQLTSGTDTQY
>TRBV11-2|TRBJ2-3|.|13
ASRAGGRVEDTQY
>TRBV6-1|TRBJ1-2|.|11
ASRGTGSHRYT
>TRBV5-1|TRBJ2-7|.|11
ASSLAQGYEQY
>TRBV7-9|TRBJ1-4|.|14
ASSLVRGFFNEKLF
>TRBV6-4|TRBJ2-7|.|9
ASSDRYEQY
>TRBV6-5|TRBJ1-6|few|13
ASSAGRADNSPLH
>TRBV9|TRBJ2-3|few|14
ASSPPTGLGADTQY
>TRBV6-5|TRBJ2-4|once|13
ASSSGGQAKNIQY
>TRBV7-9|TRBJ2-2|.|16
ASSHRTPGQANTGELF
>TRBV19|TRBJ2-2|.|11
ASSNRITGELF
>TRBV6-4|TRBJ2-1|.|12
ASSGGSSYNEQF